This T cell receptor beta chain was sequenced for a study of blood T cells in healthy people across ages (dated by TCRdb to the mid-2010s). Regarding the complete study: Template switching captured roughly one uniquely barcoded TCR beta cDNA molecule per two T cells in model experiments. Donors of different ages were randomly distributed across sequencing lanes to avoid experimental bias. Donors were grouped into four age groups: young (average about 15 years), middle-aged (about 40), aged (62) and long-lived (over 80). To track age-related changes in TCR beta repertoire diversity, the study relied on deep sequencing normalized with unique cDNA molecular identifiers. For two donors (one aged 18 to 29 and one aged 80 or older), the study analyzed two additional independent replicas of 1 million unique cDNA reads from the same blood draw.

Libraries came from 5' RACE. The sequencer was an Illumina HiSeq 2500. The second PCR ran for about 6 to 12 cycles and used a J-beta primer mix along with a sample-barcoded 5' primer. Each TCR beta cDNA molecule received a unique molecular identifier from a template-switch 5' adaptor carrying 12 random nucleotides. Each sample yielded at least 3 million CDR3-containing paired-end reads. First-strand cDNA synthesis was performed from all RNA using the Mint cDNA synthesis kit, with priming by a TRBC-specific oligonucleotide. Following uracil-DNA glycosylase treatment, a first 18-cycle PCR with universal primers M1SS and BC2_uni_R was performed on all cDNA. The published analysis was carried out like this. For normalization, 1 million high-quality reads, each with a distinct molecular identifier, were randomly selected from each sample. Reads sharing molecular identifiers were discarded rather than binned into consensus sequences. MiTCR, with a Q25 quality threshold and the strictest error-elimination algorithm, was used for CDR3 identification, clonotype clustering and error correction. A nonparametric unseen species model with Euler transformation was used to estimate a lower bound on total TCR beta diversity. TCRdb passed the public sequencing reads through fastp at Q25 and MiXCR, retaining productive beta sequences. Under each unique CDR3 protein, matching rows form one entry showing the most common genes and DNA. Clone size and V and J calls follow TCRdb, not the original study. This sample holds approximately 1,100,000 distinct CDR3 sequences; over 35% were observed only once. The top ten clonotypes cover 15% to 20% of the sample.

Systemically healthy Caucasian individuals from Russia, approximately 39 in total and aged about 6 to 90 years, were included as donors. Approximately 11 milliliters of peripheral blood were drawn from each donor into EDTA-treated Vacutainer tubes. PBMCs were isolated by Ficoll-Paque density-gradient centrifugation, with at least 6 million obtained per sample. Trizol reagent was used to extract total RNA from PBMCs, with at least 6 micrograms per sample. The percentages of naive CD45RAhigh/CD27high T cells were determined by flow cytometry on a PBMC aliquot from every donor. Study-wide findings and limitations: As age increased, observed TCR beta diversity per million T cells dropped in a roughly linear way, and a significant reduction was already evident by age 40. Because profiling used bulk unsorted PBMCs, naive and antigen-experienced compartments could not be compared conclusively. Compared with the aged group, the long-lived group had more naive CD4+ T cells, fewer expanded clones and increased TCR diversity, a pattern suggesting age selection. Estimates of total diversity based on one million sequenced T cells were considered lower bounds and underestimates. Because donor CMV infection status was unknown, age-related changes in expanded clonotypes were potentially confounded. Observed TCR beta diversity correlated strongly with the percentage of naive T cells measured by flow cytometry.

This clonotype was recorded a few times. The specificity of this receptor is unknown. The record has no base qualities; no much larger clone is one base away. The CDR3 sequence holds 16 residues, the cysteine and phenylalanine included. Only CDR3 DNA remains: 48 bases, in frame from the first base. As encoded in the germline V gene, CDR1 is SGHDT while CDR2 is YYEEEE. Trimming takes 2 bases off V and 3 bases off J; junction bases not matched to a gene: 5. Sample: blood. The chain links TRBV5-6 with TRBJ1-4; TRBD1 agrees with 9 junctional bases. The sequence was obtained from a woman between 55 and 75 years old in good health. The bases read TGTGCCAGCAGCTTTTACAGGGGGCCGGCTAATGAAAAACTGTTTTTT. Translated, this gives CASSFYRGPANEKLFF.